This T cell receptor beta chain was obtained from a study of blood T cells in healthy people across ages. Remarks on this clonotype: Antigen unknown.

Germline loops: CDR1 SGHRS, CDR2 YFSETQ. CDR3 length: 15 amino acids. Trimming took 1 base from V and 4 from J; bases not matched to a gene: 3. Per sample, no less than 5.5 micrograms of total RNA were extracted. A second about 7 to 12 cycle PCR used barcoded and J-beta primers. Using its own MiXCR run on the 5' RACE reads, TCRdb lists one record per CDR3 protein. The repertoire holds more than 650,000 distinct CDR3 sequences, 22% seen once, with around 21% in the top ten. Study results and caveats: The study could not conclusively compare naive and antigen-experienced cells, given its unsorted PBMCs. Estimates based on one million T cells were treated as lower bounds. Naive T cell percentage and TCR beta diversity correlated strongly.

The receptor was isolated from a man aged 65 to 79 in good health. Sequencing was done on a sample of blood. V is TRBV5-1 and J is TRBJ1-1, with TRBD1 matching over 11 bases. CDR3 protein: CASSLMGQGGTEAFF. CDR3 nucleotide sequence: TGCGCCAGCAGCTTGATGGGACAGGGGGGCACTGAAGCTTTCTTT.